This TCR beta chain was recovered during a study of vaccination and CD4 T cells after COVID-19 (dated by TCRdb to 2021 to 2024). Some background on the complete study: Convalescent patients had a positive SARS-CoV-2 result on nasal swab PCR, and of these patients, nine had mild disease and one had severe disease. The convalescent cohort included six males and four females, with two Hispanic individuals, seven Caucasians, two Asians and one multiracial person. Participants received two doses of either the Pfizer-BioNTech BNT162b2 vaccine (n=8) or the Moderna mRNA-1273 vaccine (n=2). Post-COVID blood samples from convalescent patients were collected a median of 101 days after diagnosis, with a range of roughly 35 to 180 days. Post-vaccine blood samples were collected a median of approximately 72 days after the second vaccine dose, ranging from roughly 14 to 241 days. Overlapping spike peptide pools from SARS-CoV-2 and from the common cold coronaviruses HCoV-NL63, HCoV-OC43 and HCoV-229E were used as culture stimuli. Control cultures received a CEFX viral epitope pool as the positive control, an HIV-1 Nef peptide pool as the negative control, or no peptide. In ten to eleven COVID-19 convalescent patients and a handful of infection-naive healthy vaccine recipients, researchers compared the spike-specific CD4+ TCR repertoire from before mRNA vaccination with the repertoire from after.

This clonotype was seen a few times. Its antigen remains unidentified. Base qualities are not provided; no much larger clone lies one nucleotide away. The treatment or condition label of this sample denotes: approximately 10-day PBMC culture with coronavirus spike peptide pools or control peptides (ViraFEST assay). The ViraFEST assay, used in the study, expanded antigen-specific T cells with peptide pools and then identified the expanded clonotypes through TCR sequencing. The convalescent patients' positive SARS-CoV-2 PCR tests fell between March and December 2020, which was before the Alpha, Beta and Delta variants emerged in the United States. PBMCs were cultured at roughly 1.9 million per well in IMDM supplemented with roughly 5% human AB serum and 9.5 to 10 IU/ml IL-2, with approximately 9.5 ug/ml peptide pools added. On days 3 and 7, half of the culture medium was replaced with fresh IL-2-containing medium. After 10 days of culture, CD4+ T cells were isolated by negative selection using the EasySep CD4+ T cell isolation kit. PBMCs were separated from whole blood using Ficoll-Paque Plus gradient centrifugation and then either used fresh or cryopreserved at -140C. Culture conditions were generally each tested in triplicate wells.

General conclusions and limits of the study: Among the post-vaccine SARS-CoV-2-reactive clones in convalescent patients, a median about 87% showed up only after vaccination, which suggests vaccine-specific priming. Although the median number of SARS-CoV-2-reactive clonotypes went up from some 23 after infection to approximately 40 after vaccination, the increase was not significant. Relatively few convalescent patients were included in the study, and early timepoints after natural infection were not analyzed. Of the vaccine-specific clones found in convalescent patients, nearly all (304 of 307) were mono-reactive for SARS-CoV-2 spike instead of being cross-reactive with common cold coronaviruses.

There are 15 amino acids in the CDR3, from cysteine to phenylalanine inclusive. Of all the DNA, just the CDR3 is kept, 45 bases in frame from base 1. Unmatched junction bases come to 14, with V trimmed by 6 bases and J by 7 bases. CDR1 MNHEY and CDR2 SMNVEV were looked up in the germline V gene (reference sequence). Library preparation was by PCR. TCR sequencing of DNA from cultured CD4+ T cells used the Oncomine TCR Beta short-read assay at the Johns Hopkins FTIC core. Genomic DNA was extracted from the cultured CD4+ T cells with the QIAamp micro DNA kit. Oncomine TCR Beta libraries made from cultured CD4+ T cells were pooled using unique dual indexes and sequenced on an Illumina iSeq 100. On the authors' methods: Non-productive sequences were removed, and CDR3s that did not start with C, did not end with F or W, or were shorter than 7 amino acids were discarded. Antigen-specific clonotypes were identified with the MANAFEST web application by comparing peptide-stimulated wells with reference and other culture wells. An FDR below 0.05, an odds ratio above 5, and a productive frequency above 0.1% in at least two of three replicate wells were required for clones to be considered positive. A clonotype was classed as cross-reactive if the clonotype showed significant expansion both in SARS-CoV-2 spike wells and in at least one common cold coronavirus spike condition. CDR3 homology was assessed with Levenshtein distances (stringdist) and unrooted phylogenetic trees (ape) in R version 3.6.1. TCRdb took the public reads, trimmed them with fastp at Q25, ran MiXCR for clone calling and kept in-frame beta chains. Identical CDR3 protein sequences are pooled into one entry, listed with their most common genes and DNA. TCRdb, not the authors, supplied the V and J calls. In this sample the table shows tens of thousands of distinct CDR3 sequences, 45% to 60% of which occur a single time. The top ten clonotypes cover 5% to 6.5% of the sample.

Sequencing was done on a sample of CD4+ T cells from blood, cultured in vitro. The V and J genes are TRBV27 and TRBJ1-2, and 7 junction bases match TRBD1. The sequence was collected from a human donor who had recovered from COVID-19. Here is the DNA: TGTGCCAGCAGAGAGTGGGGTGAGGGGGCGAGTGGCTACACCTTC. Translation gives CASREWGEGASGYTF.